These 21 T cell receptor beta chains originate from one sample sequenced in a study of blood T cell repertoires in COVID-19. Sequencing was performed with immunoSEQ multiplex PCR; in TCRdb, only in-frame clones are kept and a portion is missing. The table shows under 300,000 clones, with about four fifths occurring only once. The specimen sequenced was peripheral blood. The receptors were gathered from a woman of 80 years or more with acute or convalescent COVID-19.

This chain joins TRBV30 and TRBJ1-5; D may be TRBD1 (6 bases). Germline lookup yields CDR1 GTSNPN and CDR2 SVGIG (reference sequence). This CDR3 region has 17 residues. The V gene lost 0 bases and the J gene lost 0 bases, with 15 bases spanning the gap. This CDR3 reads CAWSVRGGTYSNQPQHF. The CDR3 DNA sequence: TGTGCCTGGAGTGTCCGAGGGGGTACTTATAGCAATCAGCCCCAGCATTTT.

In nucleotides, the CDR3 is TGTGCCAGTAAGGCCTCGGGGGGGGCTTTCTTT. Translated: CASKASGGAFF. The chain has TRBV19 and TRBJ1-1; weak D call: TRBD1 (5 bases). Per the germline V gene, CDR1 is LNHDA and CDR2 is SQIVND (reference sequence). This CDR3 has 11 residues. V was shortened by 7 bases and J by 11 bases, with 14 bases between the two germline ends.

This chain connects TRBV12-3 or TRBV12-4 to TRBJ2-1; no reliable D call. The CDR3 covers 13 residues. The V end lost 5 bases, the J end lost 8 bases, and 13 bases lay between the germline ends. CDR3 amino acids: CASSPWSSDEQFF. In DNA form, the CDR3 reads TGTGCCAGCAGTCCCTGGTCAAGCGATGAGCAGTTCTTC.

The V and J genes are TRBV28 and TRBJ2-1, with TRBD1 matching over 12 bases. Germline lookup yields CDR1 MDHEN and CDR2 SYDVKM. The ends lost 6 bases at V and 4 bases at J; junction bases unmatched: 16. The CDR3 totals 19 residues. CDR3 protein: CASRRPGTGGLLSYNEQFF. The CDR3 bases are TGTGCCAGCAGGCGCCCCGGGACAGGGGGCCTTTTGAGTTACAATGAGCAGTTCTTC.

The CDR3 reads CASTPTASRNEKLFF. DNA for the CDR3: TGTGCCAGCACCCCAACAGCTAGCCGGAATGAAAAACTGTTTTTT. This chain links TRBV6-5 with TRBJ1-4; no firm D call. Germline CDR1 reads MNHEY; CDR2 reads SVGAGI. The V gene lost 7 bases and the J gene lost 5 bases, with 17 bases spanning the gap. The CDR3 has 15 residues.

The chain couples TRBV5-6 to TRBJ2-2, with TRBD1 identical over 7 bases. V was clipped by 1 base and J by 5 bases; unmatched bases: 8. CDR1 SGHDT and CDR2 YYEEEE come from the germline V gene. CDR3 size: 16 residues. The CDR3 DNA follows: TGTGCCAGCAGCTTGAGGGGCAGGGGGAGAACCGGGGAGCTGTTTTTT. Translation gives CASSLRGRGRTGELFF.

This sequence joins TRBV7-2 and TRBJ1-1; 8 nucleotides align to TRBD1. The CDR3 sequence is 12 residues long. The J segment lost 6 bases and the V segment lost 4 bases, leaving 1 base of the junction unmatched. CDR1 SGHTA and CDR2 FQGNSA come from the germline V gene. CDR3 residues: CASSSTGAEAFF. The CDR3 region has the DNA TGTGCCAGCAGCTCGACAGGGGCTGAAGCTTTCTTT.

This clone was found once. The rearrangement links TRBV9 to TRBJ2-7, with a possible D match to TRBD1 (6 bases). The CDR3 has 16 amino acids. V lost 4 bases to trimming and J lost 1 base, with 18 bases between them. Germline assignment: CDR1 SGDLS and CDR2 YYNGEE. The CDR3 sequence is CASSPKTGGGSYEQYF. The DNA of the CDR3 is TGTGCCAGCAGCCCCAAGACAGGCGGCGGGTCCTACGAGCAGTACTTC.

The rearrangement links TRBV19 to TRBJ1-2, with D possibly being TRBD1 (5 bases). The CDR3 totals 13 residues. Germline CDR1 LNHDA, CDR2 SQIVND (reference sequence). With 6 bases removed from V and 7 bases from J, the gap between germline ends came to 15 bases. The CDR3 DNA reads TGTGCCAGTAGCCCCAGGGAGGATGCTGGCTACACCTTC. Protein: CASSPREDAGYTF.

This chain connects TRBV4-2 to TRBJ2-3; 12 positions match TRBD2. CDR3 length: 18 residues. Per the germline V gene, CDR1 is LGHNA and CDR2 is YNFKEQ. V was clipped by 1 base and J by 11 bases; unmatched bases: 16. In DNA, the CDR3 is TGTGCCAGCAGCCAAGTGCGCGTGGCTAGCGGGGGGGAAGGCAAGCAGTATTTT. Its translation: CASSQVRVASGGEGKQYF.

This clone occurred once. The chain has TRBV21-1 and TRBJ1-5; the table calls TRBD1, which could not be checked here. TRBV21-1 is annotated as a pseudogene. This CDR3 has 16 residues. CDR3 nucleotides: TGTGCCAGCAGGATTTTGGGGCAAATTAGCAATCAGCCCCAGCATTTT. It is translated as CASRILGQISNQPQHF.

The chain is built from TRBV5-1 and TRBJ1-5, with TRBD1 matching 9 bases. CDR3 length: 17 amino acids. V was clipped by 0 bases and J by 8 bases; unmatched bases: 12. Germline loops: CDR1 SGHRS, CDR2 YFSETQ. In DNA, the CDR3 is TGCGCCAGCAGCTTGGGTCCCGGGACAGGGTCCGCGGAGCCCCAGCATTTT. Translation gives CASSLGPGTGSAEPQHF.

The CDR3 reads CASSAGEETQYF. As DNA, the CDR3 is TGTGCCAGCAGTGCGGGGGAGGAGACCCAGTACTTC. The chain couples TRBV2 to TRBJ2-5, with a tentative D call TRBD2 (6 bases). The V end was cut by 4 bases, the J end by 5 bases, with 8 bases between. Germline CDR1 is SNHLY and CDR2 is FYNNEI. The CDR3 has 12 residues.

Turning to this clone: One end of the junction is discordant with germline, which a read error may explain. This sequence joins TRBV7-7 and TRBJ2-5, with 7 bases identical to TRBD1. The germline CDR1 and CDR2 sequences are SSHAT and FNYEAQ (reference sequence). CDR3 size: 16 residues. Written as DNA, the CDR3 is TGTGCTAGCAGCCTAACCCGGACAGGTCAGGGGGAGACCCAGTACTTC. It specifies CASSLTRTGQGETQYF.

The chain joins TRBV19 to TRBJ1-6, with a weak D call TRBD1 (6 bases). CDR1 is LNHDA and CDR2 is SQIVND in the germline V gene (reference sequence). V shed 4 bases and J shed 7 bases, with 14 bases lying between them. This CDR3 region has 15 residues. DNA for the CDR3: TGTGCCAGTAGTACGACAGGTACCCCAAATTCACCCCTCCACTTT. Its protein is CASSTTGTPNSPLHF.

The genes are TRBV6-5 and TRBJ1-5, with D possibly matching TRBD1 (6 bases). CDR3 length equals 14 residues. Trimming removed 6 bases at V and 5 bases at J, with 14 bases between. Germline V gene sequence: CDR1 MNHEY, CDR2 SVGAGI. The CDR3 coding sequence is TGTGCCAGCAGACCGGGGGGCGCGTATCAGCCCCAGCATTTT. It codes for CASRPGGAYQPQHF.

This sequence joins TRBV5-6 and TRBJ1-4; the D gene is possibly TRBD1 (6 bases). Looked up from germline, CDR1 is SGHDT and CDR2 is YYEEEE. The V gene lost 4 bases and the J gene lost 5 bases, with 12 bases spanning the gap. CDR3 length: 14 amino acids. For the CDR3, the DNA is TGTGCCAGCAGCGCACAGGGTCCGAATGAAAAACTGTTTTTT. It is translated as CASSAQGPNEKLFF.

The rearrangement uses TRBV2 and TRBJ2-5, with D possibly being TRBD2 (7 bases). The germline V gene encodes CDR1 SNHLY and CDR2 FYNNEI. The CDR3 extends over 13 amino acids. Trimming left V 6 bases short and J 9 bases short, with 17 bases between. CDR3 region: CASRDNREGAQYF. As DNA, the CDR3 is TGTGCCAGCAGGGACAACAGGGAGGGCGCCCAGTACTTC.

CDR3 sequence reads: CASSTSKNGETQYF. CDR3 DNA: TGTGCCAGTAGTACCAGTAAAAACGGGGAGACCCAGTACTTC. The J gene is TRBJ2-5, the V gene TRBV19; unclear D gene. V was pared by 4 bases and J by 5 bases, with 14 bases between. Germline CDR1 LNHDA, CDR2 SQIVND (reference sequence). CDR3 length: 14 residues.

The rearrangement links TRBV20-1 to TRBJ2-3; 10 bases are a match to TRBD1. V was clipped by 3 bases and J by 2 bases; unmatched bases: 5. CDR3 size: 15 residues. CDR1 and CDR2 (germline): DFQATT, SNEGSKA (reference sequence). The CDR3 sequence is CSASGTGVFTDTQYF. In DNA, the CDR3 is TGCAGTGCTAGTGGGACAGGGGTCTTCACAGATACGCAGTATTTT.

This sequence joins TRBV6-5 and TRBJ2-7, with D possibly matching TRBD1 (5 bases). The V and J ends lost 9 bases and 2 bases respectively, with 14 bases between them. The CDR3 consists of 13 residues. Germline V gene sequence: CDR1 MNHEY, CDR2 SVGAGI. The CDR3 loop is CASTPGNTYEQYF. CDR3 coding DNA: TGTGCCAGTACGCCAGGGAATACCTACGAGCAGTACTTC.